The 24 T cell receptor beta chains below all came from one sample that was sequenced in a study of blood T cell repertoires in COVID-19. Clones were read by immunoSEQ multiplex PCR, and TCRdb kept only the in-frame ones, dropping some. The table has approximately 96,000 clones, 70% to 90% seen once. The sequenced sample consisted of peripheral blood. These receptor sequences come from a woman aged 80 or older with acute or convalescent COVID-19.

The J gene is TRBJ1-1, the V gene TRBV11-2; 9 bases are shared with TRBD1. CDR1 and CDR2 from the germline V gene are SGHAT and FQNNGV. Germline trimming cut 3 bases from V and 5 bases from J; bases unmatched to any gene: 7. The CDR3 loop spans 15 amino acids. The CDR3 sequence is CASSFLQGAGTEAFF. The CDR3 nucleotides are TGTGCCAGCAGCTTTCTACAGGGGGCAGGTACTGAAGCTTTCTTT.

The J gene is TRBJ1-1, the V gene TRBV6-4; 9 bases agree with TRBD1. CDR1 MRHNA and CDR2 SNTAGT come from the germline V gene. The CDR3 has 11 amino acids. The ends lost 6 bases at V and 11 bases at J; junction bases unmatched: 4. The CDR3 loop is CASRGQGEAFF. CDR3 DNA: TGTGCCAGCAGGGGACAGGGAGAGGCTTTCTTT.

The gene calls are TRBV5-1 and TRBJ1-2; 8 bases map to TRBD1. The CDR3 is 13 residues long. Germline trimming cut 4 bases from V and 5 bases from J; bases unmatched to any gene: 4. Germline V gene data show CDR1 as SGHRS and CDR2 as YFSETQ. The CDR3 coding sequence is TGCGCCAGCAGCCCGGACAGGGAATATGGCTACACCTTC. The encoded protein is CASSPDREYGYTF.

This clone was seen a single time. The CDR3 sequence: CSASGLAGGTGELFF. The CDR3 nucleotides read TGCAGTGCTAGTGGACTAGCGGGGGGCACCGGGGAGCTGTTTTTT. This rearrangement joins TRBV20-1 to TRBJ2-2; 14 bases match TRBD2. Germline trimming cut 3 bases from V and 4 bases from J; bases unmatched to any gene: 1. This CDR3 spans 15 amino acids. From germline, CDR1 is DFQATT and CDR2 SNEGSKA (reference sequence).

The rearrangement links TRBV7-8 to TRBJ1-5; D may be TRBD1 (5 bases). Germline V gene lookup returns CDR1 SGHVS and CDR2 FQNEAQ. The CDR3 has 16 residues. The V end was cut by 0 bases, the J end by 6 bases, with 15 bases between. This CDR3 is CASSLAAGGIGQPQHF. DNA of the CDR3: TGTGCCAGCAGCTTAGCGGCGGGGGGGATCGGTCAGCCCCAGCATTTT.

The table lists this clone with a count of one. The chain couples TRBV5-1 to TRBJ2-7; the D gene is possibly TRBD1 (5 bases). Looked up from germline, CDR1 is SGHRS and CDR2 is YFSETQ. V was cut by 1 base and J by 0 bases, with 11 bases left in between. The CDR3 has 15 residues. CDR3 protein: CASSLRGSSSYEQYF. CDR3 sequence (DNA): TGCGCCAGCAGCTTGAGGGGCTCGAGCTCCTACGAGCAGTACTTC. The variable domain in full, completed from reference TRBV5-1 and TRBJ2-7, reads KAGVTQTPRYLIKTRGQQVTLSCSPISGHRSVSWYQQTPGQGLQFLFEYFSETQRNKGNFPGRFSGRQFSNSRSEMNVSTLELGDSALYLCASSLRGSSSYEQYFGPGTRLTVT.

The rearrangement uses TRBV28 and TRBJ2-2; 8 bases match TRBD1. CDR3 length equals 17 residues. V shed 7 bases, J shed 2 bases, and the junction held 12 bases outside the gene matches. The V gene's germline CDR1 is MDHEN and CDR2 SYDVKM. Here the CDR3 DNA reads TGTGCCAGCACCCCCCCCTTGGACAGGGCAAACACCGGGGAGCTGTTTTTT. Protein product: CASTPPLDRANTGELFF.

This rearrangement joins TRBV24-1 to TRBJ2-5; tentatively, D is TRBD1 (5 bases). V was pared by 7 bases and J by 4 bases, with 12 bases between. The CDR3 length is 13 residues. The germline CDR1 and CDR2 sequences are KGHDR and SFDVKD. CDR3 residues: CATSQGIGETQYF. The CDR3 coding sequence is TGTGCCACCAGCCAGGGAATTGGAGAGACCCAGTACTTC.

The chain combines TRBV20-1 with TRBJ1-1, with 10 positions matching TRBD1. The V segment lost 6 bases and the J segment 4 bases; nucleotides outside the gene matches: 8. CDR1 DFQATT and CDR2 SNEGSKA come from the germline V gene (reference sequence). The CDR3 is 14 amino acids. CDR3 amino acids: CSASDRGRGTEAFF. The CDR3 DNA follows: TGCAGTGCAAGTGACAGGGGGCGAGGCACTGAAGCTTTCTTT.

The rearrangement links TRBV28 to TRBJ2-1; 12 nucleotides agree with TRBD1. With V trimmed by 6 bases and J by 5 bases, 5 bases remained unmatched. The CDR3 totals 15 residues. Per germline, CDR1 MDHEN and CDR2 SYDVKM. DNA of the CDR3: TGTGCCAGCAGGGGACAGGGGGCGCATAACAATGAGCAGTTCTTC. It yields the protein CASRGQGAHNNEQFF.

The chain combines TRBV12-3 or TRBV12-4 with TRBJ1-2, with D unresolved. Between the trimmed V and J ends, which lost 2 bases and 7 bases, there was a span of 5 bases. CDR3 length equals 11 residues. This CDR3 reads CASSLKLGYTF. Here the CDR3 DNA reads TGTGCCAGCAGTTTAAAACTTGGCTACACCTTC.

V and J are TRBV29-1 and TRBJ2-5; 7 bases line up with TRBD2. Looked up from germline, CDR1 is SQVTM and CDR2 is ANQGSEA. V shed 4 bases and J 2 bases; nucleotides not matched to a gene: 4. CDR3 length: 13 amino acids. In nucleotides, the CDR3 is TGCAGCGTTGTGCTAGCGGTACAAGAGACCCAGTACTTC. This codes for CSVVLAVQETQYF.

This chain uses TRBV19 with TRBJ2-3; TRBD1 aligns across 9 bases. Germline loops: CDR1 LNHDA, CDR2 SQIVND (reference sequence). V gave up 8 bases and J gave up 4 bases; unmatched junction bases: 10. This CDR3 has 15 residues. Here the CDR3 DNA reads TGTGCCAGTGGGCGACGGGACAGGGAAGCAGATACGCAGTATTTT. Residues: CASGRRDREADTQYF.

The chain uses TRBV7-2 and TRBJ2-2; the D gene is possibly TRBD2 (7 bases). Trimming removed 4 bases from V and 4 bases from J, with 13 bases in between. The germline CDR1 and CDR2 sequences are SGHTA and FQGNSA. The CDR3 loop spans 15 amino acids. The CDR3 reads CASSWGGPGTGELFF. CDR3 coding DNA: TGTGCCAGCAGCTGGGGGGGCCCCGGCACCGGGGAGCTGTTTTTT.

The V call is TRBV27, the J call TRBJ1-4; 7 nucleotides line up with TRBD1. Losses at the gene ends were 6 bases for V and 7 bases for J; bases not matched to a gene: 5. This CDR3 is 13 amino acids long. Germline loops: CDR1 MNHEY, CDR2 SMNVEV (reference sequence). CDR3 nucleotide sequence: TGTGCCAGCAGCCCGACAGGGCGTGAAAAACTGTTTTTT. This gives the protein CASSPTGREKLFF.

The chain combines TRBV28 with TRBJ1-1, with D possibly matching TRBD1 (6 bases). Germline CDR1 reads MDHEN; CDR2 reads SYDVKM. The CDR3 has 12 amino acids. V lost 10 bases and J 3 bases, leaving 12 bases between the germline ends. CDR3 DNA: TGTGCCACCCAGGGGCGTCACACTGAAGCTTTCTTT. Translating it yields CATQGRHTEAFF.

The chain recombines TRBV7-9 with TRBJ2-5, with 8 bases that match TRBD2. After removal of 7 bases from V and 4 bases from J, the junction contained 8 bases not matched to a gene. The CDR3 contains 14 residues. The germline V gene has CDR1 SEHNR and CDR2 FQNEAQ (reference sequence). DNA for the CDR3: TGTGCCAGCAACCCCATGGCGGGGGGAGAGACCCAGTACTTC. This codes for CASNPMAGGETQYF.

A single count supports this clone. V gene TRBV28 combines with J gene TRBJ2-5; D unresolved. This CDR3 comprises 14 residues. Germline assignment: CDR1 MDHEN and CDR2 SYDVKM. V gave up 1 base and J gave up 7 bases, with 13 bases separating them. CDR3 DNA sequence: TGTGCCAGCAGTTTATTTGTCCCTTTCGGGACCCAGTACTTC. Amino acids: CASSLFVPFGTQYF.

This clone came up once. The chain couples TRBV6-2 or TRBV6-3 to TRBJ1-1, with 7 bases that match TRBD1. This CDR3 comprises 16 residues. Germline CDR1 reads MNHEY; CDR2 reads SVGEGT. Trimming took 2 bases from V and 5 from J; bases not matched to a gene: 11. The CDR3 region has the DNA TGTGCCAGCAGTTACGCCGACAGGGTGGGTAGGACTGAAGCTTTCTTT. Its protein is CASSYADRVGRTEAFF.

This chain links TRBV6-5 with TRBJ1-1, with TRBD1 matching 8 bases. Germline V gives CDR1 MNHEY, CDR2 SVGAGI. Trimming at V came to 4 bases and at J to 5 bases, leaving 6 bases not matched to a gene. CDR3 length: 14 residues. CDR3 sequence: CASSLDRVRTEAFF. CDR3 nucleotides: TGTGCCAGCAGTTTGGACAGGGTTAGAACTGAAGCTTTCTTT.

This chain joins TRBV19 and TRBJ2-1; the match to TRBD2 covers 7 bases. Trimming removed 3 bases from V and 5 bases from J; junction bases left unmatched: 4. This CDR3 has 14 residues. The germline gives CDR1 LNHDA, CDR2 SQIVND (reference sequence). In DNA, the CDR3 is TGTGCCAGTAGTATCAGTCTAGCGGACAATGAGCAGTTCTTC. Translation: CASSISLADNEQFF.

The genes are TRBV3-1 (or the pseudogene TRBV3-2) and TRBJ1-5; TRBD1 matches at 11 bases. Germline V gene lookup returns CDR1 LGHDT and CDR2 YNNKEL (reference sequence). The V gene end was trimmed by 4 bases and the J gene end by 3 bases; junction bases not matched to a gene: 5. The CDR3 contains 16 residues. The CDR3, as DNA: TGTGCCAGCAGCCTCGGGACAGGGGGAATCAATCAGCCCCAGCATTTT. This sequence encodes CASSLGTGGINQPQHF.

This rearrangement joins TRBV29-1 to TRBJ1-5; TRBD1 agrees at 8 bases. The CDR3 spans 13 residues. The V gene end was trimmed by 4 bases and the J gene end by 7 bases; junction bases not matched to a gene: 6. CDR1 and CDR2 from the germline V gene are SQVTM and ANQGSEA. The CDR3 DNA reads TGCAGCGTTGCGGACAGGGCCGGGCAGCCCCAGCATTTT. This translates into CSVADRAGQPQHF.

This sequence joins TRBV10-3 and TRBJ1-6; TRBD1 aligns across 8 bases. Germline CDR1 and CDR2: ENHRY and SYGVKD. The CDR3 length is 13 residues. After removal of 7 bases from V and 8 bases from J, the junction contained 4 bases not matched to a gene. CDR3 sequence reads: CAIMAGGDSPLHF. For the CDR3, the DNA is TGTGCCATCATGGCAGGGGGCGATTCACCCCTCCACTTT.